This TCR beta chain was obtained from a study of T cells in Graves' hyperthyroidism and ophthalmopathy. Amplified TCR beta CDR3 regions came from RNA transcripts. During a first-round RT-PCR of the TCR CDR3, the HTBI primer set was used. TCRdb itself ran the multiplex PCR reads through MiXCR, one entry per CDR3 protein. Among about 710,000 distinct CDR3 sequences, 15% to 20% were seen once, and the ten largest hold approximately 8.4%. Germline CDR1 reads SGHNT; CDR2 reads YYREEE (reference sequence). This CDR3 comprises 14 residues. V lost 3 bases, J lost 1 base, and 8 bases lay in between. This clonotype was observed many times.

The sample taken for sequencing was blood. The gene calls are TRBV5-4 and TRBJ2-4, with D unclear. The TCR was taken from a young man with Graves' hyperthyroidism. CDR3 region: CASSYGGAKNIQYF. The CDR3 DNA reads TGTGCCAGCAGCTACGGTGGTGCCAAAAACATTCAGTACTTC.